The table lists the clone carrying this TCR beta chain with a count of one. The data were obtained in a study of blood T cell repertoires in COVID-19. For the study at large: Acute and convalescent COVID-19 specimens originated in the United States, Italy and Spain. In each case, the material was cDNA or gDNA derived from T cells, B-cell-depleted T cells, or PBMCs.

Original processing notes: Counts of nucleated cells, estimated from reference gene primer amplification, were obtained. Assay used: immunoSEQ multiplex PCR; TCRdb lists only in-frame clones, some missing. V and J calls and clone size come straight from that table; D and trimming were deduced from the DNA. There are some 120,000 clones in the sample; more than 65% occur only once, and approximately 25% lies in the top ten. The ends were cut back, 4 bases at V and 7 bases at J, with 11 bases in the middle. This CDR3 is built from 13 residues. Germline values: CDR1 SGHTA, CDR2 FQGNSA. The origin of this receptor is a human donor in a cohort sampled during active COVID-19. The sample comprised peripheral blood. V is TRBV7-2 and J is TRBJ2-1, with a possible D match to TRBD2 (6 bases). In DNA form, the CDR3 reads TGTGCCAGCAGCTCAGCGGCGGGGAATGAGCAGTTCTTC. This sequence encodes CASSSAAGNEQFF.